These 10 T cell receptor beta chains were sequenced from one sample in a study of blood T cell repertoires in COVID-19. Measured with immunoSEQ multiplex PCR; TCRdb has only the in-frame clones, and not every one. The sample carries 130,000 or so clones, more than 70% recorded once. The sequenced sample was peripheral blood. The source of these receptors is a human donor in a cohort sampled during active COVID-19.

The chain carries TRBV6-6 and TRBJ2-7, with TRBD2 identical over 8 bases. Germline V CDR1 and CDR2: MNHNY, SVGAGI (reference sequence). Germline trimming cut 7 bases from V and 3 bases from J; bases unmatched to any gene: 8. The CDR3 covers 14 residues. In DNA form, the CDR3 reads TGTGCCAGCACCGCCGCGGGGGGAGGCTACGAGCAGTACTTC. It specifies CASTAAGGGYEQYF.

The V gene is TRBV24-1, the J gene TRBJ1-5, with TRBD1 as a possible D gene (5 bases). The CDR3 loop spans 18 amino acids. Germline loops: CDR1 KGHDR, CDR2 SFDVKD. V lost 3 bases to trimming and J lost 2 bases, with 19 bases between them. In DNA, the CDR3 is TGTGCCACCAGTGATGCCGGCGGGGCAGGGATGGGCAATCAGCCCCAGCATTTT. This sequence encodes CATSDAGGAGMGNQPQHF.

CDR3 in amino acids: CASSLGLAGGNEQFF. The CDR3 DNA reads TGTGCCAGCAGTTTGGGACTAGCGGGGGGCAATGAGCAGTTCTTC. The chain couples TRBV11-1 to TRBJ2-1, with 15 bases that match TRBD2. The CDR3 totals 15 residues. The V gene's germline CDR1 is SGHAT and CDR2 FQDESV (reference sequence). Losses at the gene ends were 6 bases for V and 6 bases for J; bases not matched to a gene: 3.

This clone was seen just once. V usage is TRBV5-1 and J usage is TRBJ2-5, with a tentative D call TRBD2 (6 bases). CDR3 length equals 14 residues. Looked up from germline, CDR1 is SGHRS and CDR2 is YFSETQ. Trimming left V 3 bases short and J 5 bases short, with 14 bases between. Written as DNA, the CDR3 is TGCGCCAGCAGCTATGGGGTTCGGGGGGAGACCCAGTACTTC. It yields the protein CASSYGVRGETQYF.

The rearrangement uses TRBV5-1 and TRBJ1-1; possibly TRBD1 for D (5 bases). The CDR3 loop spans 15 amino acids. The V and J ends lost 4 bases and 3 bases respectively, with 16 bases between them. In germline, CDR1 is SGHRS, CDR2 YFSETQ. In DNA, the CDR3 is TGCGCCAGCAGCCACGGACCCAGACAGTACACTGAAGCTTTCTTT. Translation: CASSHGPRQYTEAFF.

This clone has just one count. V is TRBV7-8 and J is TRBJ1-2, with D perhaps matching TRBD1 (5 bases). CDR1 and CDR2 (germline): SGHVS, FQNEAQ. Trimming removed 1 base at V and 3 bases at J, with 12 bases between. The CDR3 length is 15 residues. This CDR3 reads CASSLVDGRDYGYTF. CDR3 sequence (DNA): TGTGCCAGCAGCTTAGTGGATGGCAGGGACTATGGCTACACCTTC.

The chain has TRBV2 and TRBJ2-1; TRBD1 might be the D (5 bases). The germline V and J ends were trimmed by 8 bases and 1 base, with 12 bases remaining between them. CDR3 size: 14 residues. Germline CDR1 and CDR2: SNHLY and FYNNEI. CDR3 nucleotides: TGTGCCAGCCCCGTTGGGGCTTCCTACAATGAGCAGTTCTTC. Protein sequence: CASPVGASYNEQFF.

The V call is TRBV15, the J call TRBJ2-1; 9 bases map to TRBD1. The CDR3 has 14 amino acids. The ends lost 3 bases at V and 6 bases at J; junction bases unmatched: 3. From germline, CDR1 is LNHNV and CDR2 YYDKDF (reference sequence). CDR3 protein: CATSRWGQGNEQFF. The CDR3 coding sequence is TGTGCCACCAGCAGGTGGGGACAGGGCAATGAGCAGTTCTTC.

CDR3 bases: TGTGCCAGCAGCTTGGGGGCAGGGGGCGAGCCCCAGCATTTT. Amino acids: CASSLGAGGEPQHF. The chain recombines TRBV5-6 with TRBJ1-5; 8 bases map to TRBD1. This CDR3 has 14 residues. The germline CDR1 and CDR2 sequences are SGHDT and YYEEEE. The J segment lost 8 bases and the V segment lost 0 bases, leaving 4 bases of the junction unmatched.

This clone appeared once. The V and J genes are TRBV11-3 and TRBJ1-1; a weak D match, TRBD1 (5 bases). Germline lookup yields CDR1 SGHNT and CDR2 YENEEA. The V and J ends lost 5 bases and 2 bases respectively, with 18 bases between them. The CDR3 has 16 residues. The CDR3 sequence is CASSPGRGPLNTEAFF. As DNA, the CDR3 is TGTGCCAGCAGCCCAGGGAGGGGCCCCCTCAACACTGAAGCTTTCTTT. Full variable domain (rest looked up from reference TRBV11-3 and TRBJ1-1): EAGVVQSPRYKIIEKKQPVAFWCNPISGHNTLYWYLQNLGQGPELLIRYENEEAVDDSQLPKDRFSAERLKGVDSTLKIQPAELGDSAVYLCASSPGRGPLNTEAFFGQGTRLTVV.